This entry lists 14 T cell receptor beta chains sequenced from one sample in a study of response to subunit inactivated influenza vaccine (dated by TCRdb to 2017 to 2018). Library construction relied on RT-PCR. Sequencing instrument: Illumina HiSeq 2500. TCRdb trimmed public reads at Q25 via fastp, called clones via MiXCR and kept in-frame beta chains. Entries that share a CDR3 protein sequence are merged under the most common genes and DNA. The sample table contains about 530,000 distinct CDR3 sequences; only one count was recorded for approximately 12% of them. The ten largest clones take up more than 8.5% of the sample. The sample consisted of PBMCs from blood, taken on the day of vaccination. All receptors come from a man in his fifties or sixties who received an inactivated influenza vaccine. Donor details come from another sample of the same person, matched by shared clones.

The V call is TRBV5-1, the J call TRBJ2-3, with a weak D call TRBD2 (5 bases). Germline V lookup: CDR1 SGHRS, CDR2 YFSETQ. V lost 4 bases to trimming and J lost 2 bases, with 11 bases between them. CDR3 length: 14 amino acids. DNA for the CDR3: TGCGCCAGCAGCACGAGGGTGAACACAGATACGCAGTATTTT. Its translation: CASSTRVNTDTQYF. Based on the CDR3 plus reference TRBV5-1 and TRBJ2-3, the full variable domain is KAGVTQTPRYLIKTRGQQVTLSCSPISGHRSVSWYQQTPGQGLQFLFEYFSETQRNKGNFPGRFSGRQFSNSRSEMNVSTLELGDSALYLCASSTRVNTDTQYFGPGTRLTVL.

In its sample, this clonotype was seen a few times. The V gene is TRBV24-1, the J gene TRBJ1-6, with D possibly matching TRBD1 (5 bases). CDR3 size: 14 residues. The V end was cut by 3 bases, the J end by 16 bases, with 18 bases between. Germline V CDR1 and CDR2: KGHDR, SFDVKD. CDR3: CATSDGDRDPRLHF. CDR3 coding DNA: TGTGCCACCAGTGATGGGGACCGGGACCCTCGACTCCACTTT.

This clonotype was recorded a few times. The CDR3 here is CASSLPSYKDEQYF. The DNA of the CDR3 is TGTGCCAGCAGTTTACCCAGTTATAAGGACGAGCAGTACTTC. The V gene is TRBV28, the J gene TRBJ2-7; D gene uncertain. Trimming took 2 bases from V and 5 from J, leaving 13 bases between them. CDR3 length: 14 amino acids. Germline CDR1 and CDR2: MDHEN and SYDVKM. The entire variable domain, with the rest obtained from reference TRBV28 and TRBJ2-7, is as follows: DVKVTQSSRYLVKRTGEKVFLECVQDMDHENMFWYRQDPGLGLRLIYFSYDVKMKEKGDIPEGYSVSREKKERFSLILESASTNQTSMYLCASSLPSYKDEQYFGPGTRLTVT.

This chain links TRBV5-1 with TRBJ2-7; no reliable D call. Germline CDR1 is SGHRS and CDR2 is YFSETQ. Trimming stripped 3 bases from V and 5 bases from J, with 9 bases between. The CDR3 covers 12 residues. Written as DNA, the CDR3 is TGCGCCAGCAGCTCGTTGGGCGACGAGCAGTACTTC. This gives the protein CASSSLGDEQYF.

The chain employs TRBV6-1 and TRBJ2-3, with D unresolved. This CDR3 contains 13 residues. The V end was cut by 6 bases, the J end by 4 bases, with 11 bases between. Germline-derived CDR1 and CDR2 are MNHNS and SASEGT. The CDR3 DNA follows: TGTGCCAGCAGCGAGCCCCCTTCAGATACGCAGTATTTT. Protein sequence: CASSEPPSDTQYF.

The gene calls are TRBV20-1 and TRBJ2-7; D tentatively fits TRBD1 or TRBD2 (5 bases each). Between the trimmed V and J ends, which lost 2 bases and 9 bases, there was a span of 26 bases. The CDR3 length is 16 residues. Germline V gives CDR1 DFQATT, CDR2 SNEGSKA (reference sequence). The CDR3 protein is CSARPTAAARRGGQYF. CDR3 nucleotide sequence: TGCAGTGCTAGACCTACAGCCGCAGCCAGGCGTGGGGGGCAGTACTTC.

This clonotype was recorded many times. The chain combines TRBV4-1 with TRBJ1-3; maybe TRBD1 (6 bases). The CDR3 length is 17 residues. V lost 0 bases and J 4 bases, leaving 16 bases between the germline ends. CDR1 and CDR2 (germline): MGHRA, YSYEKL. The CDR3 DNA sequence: TGCGCCAGCAGCCAAGACTACAAAACAGGGCGCGGAAACACCATATATTTT. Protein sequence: CASSQDYKTGRGNTIYF.

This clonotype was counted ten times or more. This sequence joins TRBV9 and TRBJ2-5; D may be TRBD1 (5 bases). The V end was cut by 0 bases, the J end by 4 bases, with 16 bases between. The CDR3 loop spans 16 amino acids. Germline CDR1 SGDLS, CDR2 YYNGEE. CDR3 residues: CASSVGPAGSGETQYF. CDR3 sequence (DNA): TGTGCCAGCAGCGTAGGTCCTGCAGGGTCAGGAGAGACCCAGTACTTC.

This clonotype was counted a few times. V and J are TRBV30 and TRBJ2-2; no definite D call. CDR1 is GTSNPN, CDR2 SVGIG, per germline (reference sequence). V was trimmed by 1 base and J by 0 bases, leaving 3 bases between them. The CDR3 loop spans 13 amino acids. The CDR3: CAWSEANTGELFF. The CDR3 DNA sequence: TGTGCCTGGAGTGAGGCGAACACCGGGGAGCTGTTTTTT.

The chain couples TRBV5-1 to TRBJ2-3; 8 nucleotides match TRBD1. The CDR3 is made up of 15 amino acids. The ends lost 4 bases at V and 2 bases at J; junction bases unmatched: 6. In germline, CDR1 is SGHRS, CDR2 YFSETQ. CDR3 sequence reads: CASSLTGDSTDTQYF. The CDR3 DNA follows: TGCGCCAGCAGCCTGACAGGGGACTCCACAGATACGCAGTATTTT. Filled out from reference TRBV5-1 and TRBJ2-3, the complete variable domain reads KAGVTQTPRYLIKTRGQQVTLSCSPISGHRSVSWYQQTPGQGLQFLFEYFSETQRNKGNFPGRFSGRQFSNSRSEMNVSTLELGDSALYLCASSLTGDSTDTQYFGPGTRLTVL.

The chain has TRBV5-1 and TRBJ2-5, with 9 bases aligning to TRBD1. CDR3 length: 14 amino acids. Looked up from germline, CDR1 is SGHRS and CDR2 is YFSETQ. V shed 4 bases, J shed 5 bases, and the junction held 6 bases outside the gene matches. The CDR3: CASSLWTGVETQYF. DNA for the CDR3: TGCGCCAGCAGCCTCTGGACAGGGGTGGAGACCCAGTACTTC.

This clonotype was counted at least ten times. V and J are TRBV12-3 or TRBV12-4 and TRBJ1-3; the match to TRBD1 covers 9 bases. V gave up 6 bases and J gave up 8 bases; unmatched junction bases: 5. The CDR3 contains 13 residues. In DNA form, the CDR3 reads TGTGCCAGCAGAGGACAGGGGACGCACACCATATATTTT. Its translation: CASRGQGTHTIYF.

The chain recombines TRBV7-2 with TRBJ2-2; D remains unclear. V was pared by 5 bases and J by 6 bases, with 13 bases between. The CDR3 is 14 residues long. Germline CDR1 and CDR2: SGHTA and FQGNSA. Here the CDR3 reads CASSPPVRPGELFF. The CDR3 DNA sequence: TGTGCCAGCAGCCCGCCGGTGCGGCCCGGGGAGCTGTTTTTT.

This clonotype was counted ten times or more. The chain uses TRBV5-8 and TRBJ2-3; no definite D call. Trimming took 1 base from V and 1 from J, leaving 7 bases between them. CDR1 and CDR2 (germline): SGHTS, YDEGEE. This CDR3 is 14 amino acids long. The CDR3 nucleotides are TGTGCCAGCAGCTTGCCTACCGGCACAGATACGCAGTATTTT. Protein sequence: CASSLPTGTDTQYF.